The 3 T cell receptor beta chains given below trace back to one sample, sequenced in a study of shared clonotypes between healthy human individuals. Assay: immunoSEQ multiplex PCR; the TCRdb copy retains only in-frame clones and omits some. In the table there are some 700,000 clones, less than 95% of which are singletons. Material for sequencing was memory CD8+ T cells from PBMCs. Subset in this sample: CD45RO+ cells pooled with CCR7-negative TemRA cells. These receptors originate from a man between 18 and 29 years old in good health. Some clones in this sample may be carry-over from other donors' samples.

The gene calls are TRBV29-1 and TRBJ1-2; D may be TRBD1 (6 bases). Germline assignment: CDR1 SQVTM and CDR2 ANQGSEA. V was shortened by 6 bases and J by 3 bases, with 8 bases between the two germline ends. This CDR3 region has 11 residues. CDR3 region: CSVRQDYGYTF. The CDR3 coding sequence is TGCAGCGTCAGACAGGACTATGGCTACACCTTC.

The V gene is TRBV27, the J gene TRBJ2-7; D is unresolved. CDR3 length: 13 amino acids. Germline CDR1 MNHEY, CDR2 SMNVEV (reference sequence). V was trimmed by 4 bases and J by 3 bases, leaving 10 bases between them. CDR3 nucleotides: TGTGCCAGCAGTTGGAGTCCAGTCTACGAGCAGTACTTC. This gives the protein CASSWSPVYEQYF.

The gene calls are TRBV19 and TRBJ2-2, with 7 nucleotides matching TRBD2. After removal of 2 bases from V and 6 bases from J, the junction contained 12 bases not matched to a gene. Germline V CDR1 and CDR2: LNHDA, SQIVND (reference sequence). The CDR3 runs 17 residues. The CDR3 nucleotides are TGTGCCAGTAGTATAATATCGTGGGAGGGCAGTTCCGGGGAGCTGTTTTTT. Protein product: CASSIISWEGSSGELFF.